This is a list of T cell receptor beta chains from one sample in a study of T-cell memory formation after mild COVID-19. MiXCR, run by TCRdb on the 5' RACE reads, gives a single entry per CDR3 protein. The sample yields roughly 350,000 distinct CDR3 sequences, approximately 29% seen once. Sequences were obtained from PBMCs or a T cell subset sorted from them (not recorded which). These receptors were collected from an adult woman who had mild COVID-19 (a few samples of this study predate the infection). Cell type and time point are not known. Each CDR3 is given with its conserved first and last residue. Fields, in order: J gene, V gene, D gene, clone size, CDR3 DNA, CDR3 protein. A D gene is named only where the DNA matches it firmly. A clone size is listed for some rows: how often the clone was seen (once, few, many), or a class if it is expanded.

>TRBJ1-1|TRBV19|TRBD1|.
TGTGCCAGTAGACCTCAGGGGACAGCTGAAGCTTTCTTT
CASRPQGTAEAFF
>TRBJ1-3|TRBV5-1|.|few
TGCGCCAGCAGCTTGTGGGGATCTGGAAACACCATATATTTT
CASSLWGSGNTIYF
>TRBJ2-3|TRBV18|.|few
TGTGCCAGCTCACCACCGTCTAGTCCTGATACGCAGTATTTT
CASSPPSSPDTQYF
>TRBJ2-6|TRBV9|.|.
TGTGCCAGCAGCGTAGTAGCCGGGGCCAACGTCCTGACTTTC
CASSVVAGANVLTF
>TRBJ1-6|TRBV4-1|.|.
TGCGCCAGCAGCCAAACCCTGGGACGGTCGGATTCACCCCTCCACTTT
CASSQTLGRSDSPLHF
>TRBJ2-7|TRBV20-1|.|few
TGCAGTGCTAGAGACCCCACGGCTCGTCAAGAGCAGTACTTC
CSARDPTARQEQYF
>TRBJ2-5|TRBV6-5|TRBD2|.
TGTGCCAGCACGCCGGGCGGGAGCGGGGGGACCCAGTACTTC
CASTPGGSGGTQYF
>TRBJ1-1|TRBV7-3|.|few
TGTGCCAGCAGCCCTAGACCGGCTACTGAAGCTTTCTTT
CASSPRPATEAFF
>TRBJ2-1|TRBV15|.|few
TGTGCCACCAGCCCCCGTGGCGACAGATACAATGAGCAGTTCTTC
CATSPRGDRYNEQFF
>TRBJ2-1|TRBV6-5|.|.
TGTGCCAGCAGTTACGGCAGAATCTACAATGAGCAGTTCTTC
CASSYGRIYNEQFF
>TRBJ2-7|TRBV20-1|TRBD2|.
TGCAGTGCTAGAGTCAGGACTAGCGGGAGGGCCCACTACGAGCAGTACTTC
CSARVRTSGRAHYEQYF
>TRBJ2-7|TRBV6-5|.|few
TGTGCCAGCAGTTACTCGACAGCTTCCTCTTACGAGCAGTACTTC
CASSYSTASSYEQYF
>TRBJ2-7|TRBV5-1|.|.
TGCGCCAGCAGCGCTTTGGAAAGCTACGAGCAGTACTTC
CASSALESYEQYF
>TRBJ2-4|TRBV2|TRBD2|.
TGTGCCAGCAGAGCGACTAGCGGGGGGAAAAACATTCAGTACTTC
CASRATSGGKNIQYF
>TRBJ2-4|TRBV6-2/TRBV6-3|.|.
TGTGCCAGCAGTTACCTGGACACGTTAGCCAAAAACATTCAGTACTTC
CASSYLDTLAKNIQYF
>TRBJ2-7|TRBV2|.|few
TGTGCCAGCGGGGAGACGAAGAACCGCTACGAGCAGTACTTC
CASGETKNRYEQYF
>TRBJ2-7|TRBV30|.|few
TGTGCCTGGAGTTTAGGAGTTGGATACGAGCAGTACTTC
CAWSLGVGYEQYF
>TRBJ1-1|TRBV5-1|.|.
TGCGCCAGCAGCAACTTATATACAGGGAAAGCTGAAGCTTTCTTT
CASSNLYTGKAEAFF
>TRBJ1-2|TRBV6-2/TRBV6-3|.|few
TGTGCCAGCAGTTACTCGTTGGGGAATGGCTACACCTTC
CASSYSLGNGYTF
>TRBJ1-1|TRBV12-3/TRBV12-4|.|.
TGTGCCAGCAGTTTGAGGGGGGGGAGCACTGAAGCTTTCTTT
CASSLRGGSTEAFF
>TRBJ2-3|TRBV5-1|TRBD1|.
TGCGCCAGCGGTGGGACAGACACAGATACGCAGTATTTT
CASGGTDTDTQYF
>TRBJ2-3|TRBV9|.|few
TGTGCCAGCAGCGCAGGGACGCAAACAGATACGCAGTATTTT
CASSAGTQTDTQYF
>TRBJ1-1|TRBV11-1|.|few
TGTGCCAGCAGCCCTAGGAGGACGGCTAAAGGTGAAGCTTTCTTT
CASSPRRTAKGEAFF
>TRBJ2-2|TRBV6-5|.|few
TGTGCCAGCACTGGGACGCGCCCCGGGGAGCTGTTTTTT
CASTGTRPGELFF
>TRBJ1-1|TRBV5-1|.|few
TGCGCCAGCAGCCCGGGGGGGGTCAGCGGCACTGAAGCTTTCTTT
CASSPGGVSGTEAFF
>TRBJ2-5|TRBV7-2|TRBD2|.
TGTGCCAGCAGCTCAACTAGCGGGAGGACCCAGTACTTC
CASSSTSGRTQYF
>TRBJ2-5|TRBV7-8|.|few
TGTGCCAGCAGCTTTCTCGCTAGCTTGGGGACCCAGTACTTC
CASSFLASLGTQYF
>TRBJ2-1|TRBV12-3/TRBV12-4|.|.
TGTGCCAGCAGTAGGGGGGTTTTGGATGAGCAGTTCTTC
CASSRGVLDEQFF
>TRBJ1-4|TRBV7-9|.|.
TGTGCCAGCAGTCCCGCAATGGGGGGGTTTAATGAAAAACTGTTTTTT
CASSPAMGGFNEKLFF
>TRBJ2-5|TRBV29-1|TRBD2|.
TGCAGCGTTGGCCAGGGAGGACTAGCATTC
CSVGQGGLAF
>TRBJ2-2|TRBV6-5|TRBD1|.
TGTGCCAGCAGTTCAAGGACAGGGGTGACCGGGGAGCTGTTTTTT
CASSSRTGVTGELFF
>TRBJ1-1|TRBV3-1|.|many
TGTGCCAGCAGCCAAGAGGGGGGGAACACTGAAGCTTTCTTT
CASSQEGGNTEAFF
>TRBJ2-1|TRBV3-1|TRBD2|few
TGTGCCAGCAGTCCTTCGACTAGCGGGAAGAAGGGTGAGCAGTTCTTC
CASSPSTSGKKGEQFF
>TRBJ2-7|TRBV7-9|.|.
TGTGCCACAGGGGGTGGAGGGCCCCTTACCTACGAGCAGTACTTC
CATGGGGPLTYEQYF
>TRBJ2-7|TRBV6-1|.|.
TGTGCCAGCAGGAACGTTGGGACGGGCTGGGAGCAGTACTTC
CASRNVGTGWEQYF
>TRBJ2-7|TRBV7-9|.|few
TGTGCCAGCATCCCGACAGGATCATCCTACGAGCAGTACTTC
CASIPTGSSYEQYF
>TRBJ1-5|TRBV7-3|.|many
TGTGCCAGCAGTCAGGGGATCAATCAGCCCCAGCATTTT
CASSQGINQPQHF
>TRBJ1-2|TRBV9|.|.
TGTGCCAGCAGCCCCAGCCGAGCAGGCTATGGCTACACCTTC
CASSPSRAGYGYTF
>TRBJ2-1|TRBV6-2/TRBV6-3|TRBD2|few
TGTGCCAGCAGTTACGGTGCTGGCGGGAGTTACAATGAGCAGTTCTTC
CASSYGAGGSYNEQFF
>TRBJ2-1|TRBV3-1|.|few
TGTGCCAGCAGCAAAGTGGAGGAGCCCTACAATGAGCAGTTCTTC
CASSKVEEPYNEQFF
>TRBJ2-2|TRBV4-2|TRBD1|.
TGTGCCAGCAGCCAAGCCCGGACAGGGGTGAACACCGGGGAGCTGTTTTTT
CASSQARTGVNTGELFF
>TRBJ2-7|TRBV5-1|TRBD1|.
TGCGCCAGCAGCATGGGACAGGGGGCGCGGTACGAGCAGTACTTC
CASSMGQGARYEQYF
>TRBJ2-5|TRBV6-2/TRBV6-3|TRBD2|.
TGTGCCAGCAGCCGCGGAGTAGCGGGAGTAATCCAGTACTTC
CASSRGVAGVIQYF
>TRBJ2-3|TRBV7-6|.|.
TGTGCCAGCAGCTACCACGGGGACGCTGGCACAGATACGCAGTATTTT
CASSYHGDAGTDTQYF
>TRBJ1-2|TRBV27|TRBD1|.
TGTGCCAGCAGTTTCGGGACAGGGATTAGCCACGCGGATGGCTACACCTTC
CASSFGTGISHADGYTF
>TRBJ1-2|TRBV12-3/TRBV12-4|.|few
TGTGCCAGCAGTCTCACACCCGGACCTGGCGGCTACACCTTC
CASSLTPGPGGYTF
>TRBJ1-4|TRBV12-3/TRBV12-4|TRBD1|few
TGTGCCAGCAGATACGACAGGGTAGATGAAAAACTGTTTTTT
CASRYDRVDEKLFF
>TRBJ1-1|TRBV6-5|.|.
TGTGCCAGCAGTTACTCACCCTCCAGGGTGGCTTTCTTT
CASSYSPSRVAFF
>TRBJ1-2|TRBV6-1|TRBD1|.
TGTGCCAGTGTAACCGGGACAGGGAATGGCTACACCTTC
CASVTGTGNGYTF
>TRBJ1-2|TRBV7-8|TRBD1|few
TGTGCCAGCAGCTTAGCGGACAGGGACTATGGCTACACCTTC
CASSLADRDYGYTF
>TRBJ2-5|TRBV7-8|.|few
TGTGCCAGCAGCTTTTTGGGATTGGAGGAGACCCAGTACTTC
CASSFLGLEETQYF
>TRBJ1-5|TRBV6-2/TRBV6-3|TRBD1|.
TGTGCCAGCAGTTTCGACAGGGCCCCCAATCAGCCCCAGCATTTT
CASSFDRAPNQPQHF
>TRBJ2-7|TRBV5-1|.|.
TGCGCCAGCAGCACAAGGGTAAACGAGCAGTACTTC
CASSTRVNEQYF
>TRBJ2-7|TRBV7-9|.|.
TGTGCCAGCAGCCTAGATTACAGGGTACTCTACGAGCAGTACTTC
CASSLDYRVLYEQYF
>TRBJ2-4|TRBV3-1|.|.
TGTGCCAGCAGCCAAGATCGGCGGGACAGACTAGCCAAAAACATTCAGTACTTC
CASSQDRRDRLAKNIQYF